This T cell receptor beta chain stems from a study of graft-versus-host responses after intestinal transplantation. Trimming left V 5 bases short and J 1 base short, with 18 bases between. The CDR3 is 16 residues long. From germline, CDR1 is SGHKS and CDR2 YYEKEE (reference sequence). Profiling relied on immunoSEQ multiplex PCR, and the TCRdb table lists in-frame clones only, not all of them. Of about 54,000 clones listed, less than 95% are singletons. The origin of this receptor is a human patient who received an intestinal transplant, so some T cells may come from the graft donor. V is TRBV5-5 and J is TRBJ1-1, with D maybe TRBD1 (5 bases). The specimen comprised PBMCs, sampled around 95 weeks after intestinal transplant. This CDR3 reads CASSFGYRRANTEAFF. The CDR3 nucleotides read TGTGCCAGCAGTTTTGGATACAGGAGGGCGAACACTGAAGCTTTCTTT. The full variable domain, completed using reference TRBV5-5 and TRBJ1-1, is DAGVTQSPTHLIKTRGQQVTLRCSPISGHKSVSWYQQVLGQGPQFIFQYYEKEERGRGNFPDRFSARQFPNYSSELNVNALLLGDSALYLCASSFGYRRANTEAFFGQGTRLTVV.